The rows below give T cell receptor beta chains drawn from one sample of a study of CD8+ T cells in alopecia areata. Only in-frame clones appear in the TCRdb table, and some are missing; sequencing was by immunoSEQ multiplex PCR. The table has 150,000 to 200,000 clones, around 71% seen once. The sample in question was CD4+ T cells sorted from blood, obtained at week 4, from a patient treated with tofacitinib. These receptors all stem from a human donor with alopecia areata. Both conserved end residues are part of each CDR3. Each record gives: CDR3 protein, CDR3 DNA, clone size, D gene, V gene, J gene. The D gene is left open where the match is weak. Where a row states a size, it is once, few, many or the class of an expanded clone; other rows omit it.

cdr3_aa: CSVTGTSGGTDTQYF; cdr3_nt: TGCAGCGTGACCGGGACTAGCGGCGGCACAGATACGCAGTATTTT; clone_size: once; d_call: TRBD2; v_call: TRBV29-1; j_call: TRBJ2-3
cdr3_aa: CASSPQGAYGYTF; cdr3_nt: TGTGCCAGCTCTCCACAGGGGGCGTATGGCTACACCTTC; clone_size: .; d_call: TRBD1; v_call: TRBV18; j_call: TRBJ1-2
cdr3_aa: CASGLEVDYGYTF; cdr3_nt: TGTGCCAGCGGGCTCGAGGTTGACTATGGCTACACCTTC; clone_size: .; d_call: .; v_call: TRBV2; j_call: TRBJ1-2
cdr3_aa: CASSPRASASYEQYF; cdr3_nt: TGTGCCAGTAGTCCCCGGGCTAGCGCGTCCTACGAGCAGTACTTC; clone_size: .; d_call: .; v_call: TRBV19; j_call: TRBJ2-7
cdr3_aa: CASSIPKSSYNEQFF; cdr3_nt: TGTGCCAGTAGTATCCCTAAGAGCTCCTACAATGAGCAGTTCTTC; clone_size: .; d_call: .; v_call: TRBV19; j_call: TRBJ2-1
cdr3_aa: CASSLFSQETQYF; cdr3_nt: TGCGCCAGCAGCTTATTTTCTCAAGAGACCCAGTACTTC; clone_size: .; d_call: .; v_call: TRBV5-1; j_call: TRBJ2-5
cdr3_aa: CSAGGKEQFF; cdr3_nt: TGCAGCGCCGGGGGTAAGGAGCAGTTCTTC; clone_size: .; d_call: .; v_call: TRBV29-1; j_call: TRBJ2-1
cdr3_aa: CASSVGGANVLTF; cdr3_nt: TGTGCCAGCAGTGTAGGGGGGGCCAACGTCCTGACTTTC; clone_size: few; d_call: .; v_call: TRBV2; j_call: TRBJ2-6
cdr3_aa: CASSSLVNPWRGYTF; cdr3_nt: TGTGCCAGCAGCTCTCTGGTCAATCCATGGAGGGGCTACACCTTC; clone_size: .; d_call: .; v_call: TRBV6-5; j_call: TRBJ1-2
cdr3_aa: CASSSDRANYGYTF; cdr3_nt: TGTGCCAGCAGTTCTGACAGAGCTAACTATGGCTACACCTTC; clone_size: .; d_call: .; v_call: TRBV6-6; j_call: TRBJ1-2
cdr3_aa: CAWSSKGNQPQHF; cdr3_nt: TGTGCCTGGAGCTCGAAAGGCAATCAGCCCCAGCATTTT; clone_size: .; d_call: .; v_call: TRBV30; j_call: TRBJ1-5
cdr3_aa: CAWTWGRGNTIYF; cdr3_nt: TGTGCCTGGACCTGGGGGCGCGGAAACACCATATATTTT; clone_size: .; d_call: .; v_call: TRBV30; j_call: TRBJ1-3
cdr3_aa: CAWSTQFGGAGGYTF; cdr3_nt: TGTGCCTGGAGTACACAGTTTGGGGGGGCAGGTGGCTACACCTTC; clone_size: .; d_call: .; v_call: TRBV30; j_call: TRBJ1-2
cdr3_aa: CASSRTGTSGGLSYNEQFF; cdr3_nt: TGTGCCAGCAGCCGGACCGGGACTAGCGGGGGTCTGTCCTACAATGAGCAGTTCTTC; clone_size: .; d_call: TRBD2; v_call: TRBV5-4; j_call: TRBJ2-1
cdr3_aa: CATSRDQGLGETQYF; cdr3_nt: TGTGCCACCAGCAGAGATCAAGGTTTAGGCGAGACCCAGTACTTC; clone_size: .; d_call: .; v_call: TRBV15; j_call: TRBJ2-5
cdr3_aa: CSVGWEQFF; cdr3_nt: TGCAGCGTTGGTTGGGAGCAGTTCTTC; clone_size: .; d_call: .; v_call: TRBV29-1; j_call: TRBJ2-1
cdr3_aa: CASRRGRGETQYF; cdr3_nt: TGTGCCAGCAGGAGGGGAAGAGGGGAGACCCAGTACTTC; clone_size: .; d_call: .; v_call: TRBV2; j_call: TRBJ2-5
cdr3_aa: CASSFGGDTEAFF; cdr3_nt: TGTGCCAGCAGCTTCGGGGGAGACACTGAAGCTTTCTTT; clone_size: .; d_call: .; v_call: TRBV5-6; j_call: TRBJ1-1
cdr3_aa: CAWSVGNIQYF; cdr3_nt: TGTGCCTGGTCCGTCGGAAACATTCAGTACTTC; clone_size: .; d_call: .; v_call: TRBV30; j_call: TRBJ2-4
cdr3_aa: CASSPDTYEQYF; cdr3_nt: TGCGCCAGCAGCCCCGACACCTACGAGCAGTACTTC; clone_size: .; d_call: .; v_call: TRBV5-1; j_call: TRBJ2-7
cdr3_aa: CATLHDQGNNEQFF; cdr3_nt: TGTGCCACCCTGCACGATCAGGGGAACAATGAGCAGTTCTTC; clone_size: few; d_call: .; v_call: TRBV6-6; j_call: TRBJ2-1
cdr3_aa: CASSRQGAGETQYF; cdr3_nt: TGTGCCAGCAGTAGACAGGGGGCAGGAGAGACCCAGTACTTC; clone_size: .; d_call: TRBD1; v_call: TRBV4-2; j_call: TRBJ2-5
cdr3_aa: CASSFWTGETQYF; cdr3_nt: TGTGCCAGCAGCTTCTGGACAGGGGAGACCCAGTACTTC; clone_size: many; d_call: TRBD1; v_call: TRBV7-2; j_call: TRBJ2-5
cdr3_aa: CAWRGLYEQYF; cdr3_nt: TGTGCCTGGAGGGGGCTCTACGAGCAGTACTTC; clone_size: .; d_call: .; v_call: TRBV30; j_call: TRBJ2-7
cdr3_aa: CASSFFPWGGADTQYF; cdr3_nt: TGTGCCAGCAGTTTTTTTCCCTGGGGTGGCGCAGATACGCAGTATTTT; clone_size: .; d_call: .; v_call: TRBV27; j_call: TRBJ2-3
cdr3_aa: CASSLAEGVARTDTQYF; cdr3_nt: TGTGCCAGCAGCTTAGCGGAGGGGGTCGCTCGCACAGATACGCAGTATTTT; clone_size: .; d_call: .; v_call: TRBV7-9; j_call: TRBJ2-3
cdr3_aa: CSVEGYPGHYYNEQFF; cdr3_nt: TGCAGCGTTGAGGGTTACCCGGGACACTACTACAATGAGCAGTTCTTC; clone_size: few; d_call: .; v_call: TRBV29-1; j_call: TRBJ2-1
cdr3_aa: CASSLSWETQYF; cdr3_nt: TGCGCCAGCAGCTTGTCCTGGGAGACCCAGTACTTC; clone_size: .; d_call: .; v_call: TRBV5-1; j_call: TRBJ2-5
cdr3_aa: CASSSSPPSGGTQYF; cdr3_nt: TGTGCCAGCAGCTCGAGTCCTCCTAGCGGGGGGACCCAGTACTTC; clone_size: .; d_call: TRBD2; v_call: TRBV5-6; j_call: TRBJ2-5
cdr3_aa: CASSGGTGMSNYGYTF; cdr3_nt: TGTGCCAGCAGCGGCGGGACAGGGATGTCTAACTATGGCTACACCTTC; clone_size: .; d_call: TRBD1; v_call: TRBV9; j_call: TRBJ1-2
cdr3_aa: CSVEDTPKGYEQYF; cdr3_nt: TGCAGCGTTGAAGATACGCCCAAGGGCTACGAGCAGTACTTC; clone_size: .; d_call: .; v_call: TRBV29-1; j_call: TRBJ2-7
cdr3_aa: CASSPGTQETQYF; cdr3_nt: TGTGCCAGCAGTCCCGGGACACAAGAGACCCAGTACTTC; clone_size: .; d_call: .; v_call: TRBV27; j_call: TRBJ2-5
cdr3_aa: CASTSAWGAEAFF; cdr3_nt: TGTGCCAGCACCTCTGCCTGGGGTGCTGAAGCTTTCTTT; clone_size: .; d_call: .; v_call: TRBV6-5; j_call: TRBJ1-1
cdr3_aa: CSVGGQIMNTEAFF; cdr3_nt: TGCAGCGTTGGAGGACAGATCATGAACACTGAAGCTTTCTTT; clone_size: .; d_call: .; v_call: TRBV29-1; j_call: TRBJ1-1
cdr3_aa: CASSLKRTVQETQYF; cdr3_nt: TGTGCCAGCTCACTCAAGAGGACAGTCCAAGAGACCCAGTACTTC; clone_size: .; d_call: .; v_call: TRBV18; j_call: TRBJ2-5
cdr3_aa: CASRSRGYNEQFF; cdr3_nt: TGTGCCAGCAGATCTCGGGGCTACAATGAGCAGTTCTTC; clone_size: .; d_call: .; v_call: TRBV6-5; j_call: TRBJ2-1
cdr3_aa: CAWEGGDTQYF; cdr3_nt: TGTGCCTGGGAAGGGGGAGATACGCAGTATTTT; clone_size: .; d_call: .; v_call: TRBV30; j_call: TRBJ2-3
cdr3_aa: CANRDRGYTDTQYF; cdr3_nt: TGTGCCAACCGGGACAGGGGTTACACAGATACGCAGTATTTT; clone_size: once; d_call: TRBD1; v_call: TRBV2; j_call: TRBJ2-3
cdr3_aa: CASSRKYNQPQHF; cdr3_nt: TGTGCCAGCAGCCGTAAATATAATCAGCCCCAGCATTTT; clone_size: .; d_call: .; v_call: TRBV7-2; j_call: TRBJ1-5
cdr3_aa: CASSVGGVMNTEAFF; cdr3_nt: TGTGCCAGCAGCGTAGGGGGGGTCATGAACACTGAAGCTTTCTTT; clone_size: .; d_call: .; v_call: TRBV9; j_call: TRBJ1-1
cdr3_aa: CAWDRVNQPQHF; cdr3_nt: TGTGCCTGGGACAGGGTGAATCAGCCCCAGCATTTT; clone_size: once; d_call: TRBD1; v_call: TRBV30; j_call: TRBJ1-5
cdr3_aa: CASSVPIRHEQFF; cdr3_nt: TGTGCCAGCAGTGTCCCGATTCGGCATGAGCAGTTCTTC; clone_size: .; d_call: .; v_call: TRBV6-1; j_call: TRBJ2-1
cdr3_aa: CASSMTGINQPQHF; cdr3_nt: TGTGCCTCCAGCATGACAGGGATCAATCAGCCCCAGCATTTT; clone_size: .; d_call: TRBD1; v_call: TRBV30; j_call: TRBJ1-5
cdr3_aa: CSVTGTVTYEQYF; cdr3_nt: TGCAGCGTAACCGGGACAGTGACGTACGAGCAGTACTTC; clone_size: .; d_call: TRBD1; v_call: TRBV29-1; j_call: TRBJ2-7
cdr3_aa: CAWSEGTNTEAFF; cdr3_nt: TGTGCCTGGTCAGAGGGGACTAACACTGAAGCTTTCTTT; clone_size: few; d_call: .; v_call: TRBV30; j_call: TRBJ1-1
cdr3_aa: CASSVGGNSNQPQHF; cdr3_nt: TGTGCCAGCAGCGTAGGAGGAAATAGCAATCAGCCCCAGCATTTT; clone_size: .; d_call: .; v_call: TRBV9; j_call: TRBJ1-5
cdr3_aa: CASWTDRDIDEQFF; cdr3_nt: TGTGCCAGCTGGACGGACAGGGACATCGATGAGCAGTTCTTC; clone_size: few; d_call: TRBD1; v_call: TRBV5-6; j_call: TRBJ2-1
cdr3_aa: CSVDRSMNTEAFF; cdr3_nt: TGCAGCGTTGATCGTTCCATGAACACTGAAGCTTTCTTT; clone_size: .; d_call: .; v_call: TRBV29-1; j_call: TRBJ1-1
cdr3_aa: CASSPPGLVIEQYF; cdr3_nt: TGTGCCAGCAGCCCACCGGGACTAGTAATCGAGCAGTACTTC; clone_size: .; d_call: TRBD2; v_call: TRBV7-9; j_call: TRBJ2-7
cdr3_aa: CASSLRTENTEAFF; cdr3_nt: TGTGCCAGCAGCCTGCGGACAGAGAACACTGAAGCTTTCTTT; clone_size: .; d_call: .; v_call: TRBV14; j_call: TRBJ1-1
cdr3_aa: CAWSAGARSNQPQHF; cdr3_nt: TGTGCCTGGAGTGCAGGGGCCCGAAGCAATCAGCCCCAGCATTTT; clone_size: .; d_call: .; v_call: TRBV30; j_call: TRBJ1-5
cdr3_aa: CAWSVKGLAGEQFF; cdr3_nt: TGTGCCTGGAGTGTCAAGGGACTAGCGGGTGAGCAGTTCTTC; clone_size: few; d_call: TRBD2; v_call: TRBV30; j_call: TRBJ2-1
cdr3_aa: CASSELGPGYGYTF; cdr3_nt: TGCGCCAGCAGTGAGTTGGGGCCCGGATATGGCTACACCTTC; clone_size: .; d_call: .; v_call: TRBV10-2; j_call: TRBJ1-2
cdr3_aa: CASSHPWQNTEAFF; cdr3_nt: TGTGCCAGCAGCCATCCTTGGCAGAACACTGAAGCTTTCTTT; clone_size: once; d_call: .; v_call: TRBV25-1; j_call: TRBJ1-1
cdr3_aa: CASSPDRRETQYF; cdr3_nt: TGCGCCAGCAGTCCCGACAGGCGGGAGACCCAGTACTTC; clone_size: many; d_call: .; v_call: TRBV5-1; j_call: TRBJ2-5
cdr3_aa: CAWNKGEHTEAFF; cdr3_nt: TGTGCCTGGAACAAAGGGGAACACACTGAAGCTTTCTTT; clone_size: .; d_call: .; v_call: TRBV30; j_call: TRBJ1-1
cdr3_aa: CASSFGQGEYYEQYF; cdr3_nt: TGCGCCAGCAGCTTCGGACAGGGCGAATACTACGAGCAGTACTTC; clone_size: few; d_call: TRBD1; v_call: TRBV5-1; j_call: TRBJ2-7
cdr3_aa: CASKQMENYGYTF; cdr3_nt: TGTGCCAGTAAACAGATGGAGAACTATGGCTACACCTTC; clone_size: .; d_call: .; v_call: TRBV19; j_call: TRBJ1-2
cdr3_aa: CASSFFVRGAYNEQFF; cdr3_nt: TGTGCCAGCAGCTTCTTCGTTCGGGGGGCCTACAATGAGCAGTTCTTC; clone_size: once; d_call: TRBD2; v_call: TRBV7-9; j_call: TRBJ2-1